These 26 T cell receptor beta chains came from one sample sequenced in a study of T cell responses to AZD1222 COVID-19 vaccine. Profiling relied on immunoSEQ multiplex PCR, and the TCRdb table lists in-frame clones only, not all of them. The sample includes approximately 140,000 clones, over 75% of them seen just once. The specimen was peripheral blood, collected on day 0 of AZD1222 vaccination. All receptors come from an adult in good health.

There are a few counts of this clone. The chain is built from TRBV10-3 and TRBJ1-2; D ambiguous. CDR1 and CDR2 (germline): ENHRY, SYGVKD. The CDR3 contains 14 residues. Trimming removed 2 bases from V and 3 bases from J, with 10 bases in between. The CDR3 DNA sequence: TGTGCCATCAGTGAGGCCGGGCTGGACTATGGCTACACCTTC. This encodes CAISEAGLDYGYTF.

This clone showed up just once. The chain recombines TRBV20-1 with TRBJ1-4; unclear D gene. CDR3 length: 10 amino acids. Germline CDR1 reads DFQATT; CDR2 reads SNEGSKA (reference sequence). Deletions cut 3 bases from V and 8 bases from J, with 4 bases between. CDR3 in amino acids: CSASGEKLFF. As DNA, the CDR3 is TGCAGTGCTAGCGGGGAAAAACTGTTTTTT.

J is TRBJ1-4 and V is TRBV5-4, with TRBD1 matching 7 bases. The V segment lost 4 bases and the J segment 8 bases; nucleotides outside the gene matches: 11. The CDR3 consists of 15 residues. CDR1 is SGHNT and CDR2 is YYREEE in the germline V gene (reference sequence). In DNA form, the CDR3 reads TGTGCCAGCAGCCCAACGACAGGGTTCGGGGAAAAACTGTTTTTT. This sequence encodes CASSPTTGFGEKLFF.

This clone has a handful of counts. The rearrangement links TRBV7-9 to TRBJ1-2, with 9 bases aligning to TRBD1. CDR1 is SEHNR, CDR2 FQNEAQ, per germline (reference sequence). The CDR3 spans 14 residues. With 4 bases clipped from V and 7 bases from J, the junction kept 7 bases outside the gene matches. The CDR3 is CASSSTGGAGGYTF. CDR3 nucleotide sequence: TGTGCCAGCAGCTCTACAGGGGGCGCGGGTGGCTACACCTTC.

The J gene is TRBJ1-1, the V gene TRBV28; D may be TRBD1 (5 bases). Trimming took 5 bases from V and 12 from J, leaving 19 bases between them. The germline V gene has CDR1 MDHEN and CDR2 SYDVKM. The CDR3 length is 13 residues. The CDR3, as DNA: TGTGCCAGCAGTCCCATCGCAGGGTTGACGACTTTCTTT. Encoded protein: CASSPIAGLTTFF.

The V and J genes are TRBV19 and TRBJ2-7; the D call may be TRBD1 or TRBD2 (5 bases each). The germline V gene has CDR1 LNHDA and CDR2 SQIVND (reference sequence). The V gene lost 5 bases and the J gene lost 3 bases, with 20 bases spanning the gap. This CDR3 comprises 16 residues. CDR3 in amino acids: CASSAPFKGGGYEQYF. CDR3 DNA sequence: TGTGCCAGTAGTGCCCCGTTCAAGGGTGGGGGCTACGAGCAGTACTTC. Filled out from reference TRBV19 and TRBJ2-7, the complete variable domain reads DGGITQSPKYLFRKEGQNVTLSCEQNLNHDAMYWYRQDPGQGLRLIYYSQIVNDFQKGDIAEGYSVSREKKESFPLTVTSAQKNPTAFYLCASSAPFKGGGYEQYFGPGTRLTVT.

The chain recombines TRBV5-5 with TRBJ2-3, with 7 nucleotides matching TRBD1. This CDR3 contains 15 residues. Trimming took 4 bases from V and 2 from J; bases not matched to a gene: 7. CDR1 is SGHKS, CDR2 YYEKEE, per germline (reference sequence). CDR3 in amino acids: CASSPGGGSTDTQYF. DNA for the CDR3: TGTGCCAGCAGCCCAGGGGGTGGGTCCACAGATACGCAGTATTTT.

This chain uses TRBV3-1 (or the pseudogene TRBV3-2) with TRBJ1-6, with 9 nucleotides matching TRBD1. The trim removed 4 bases at V and 8 bases at J, leaving 6 bases unmatched. Germline loops: CDR1 LGHDT, CDR2 YNNKEL (reference sequence). The CDR3 is 15 residues long. CDR3 sequence (DNA): TGTGCCAGCAGCCTCCTCACAGGGGGCGATTCACCCCTCCACTTT. It translates to CASSLLTGGDSPLHF.

The V call is TRBV6-2 or TRBV6-3, the J call TRBJ1-6, with a possible D match to TRBD1 (5 bases). Germline V gives CDR1 MNHEY, CDR2 SVGEGT. Deletions cut 0 bases from V and 10 bases from J, with 19 bases between. This CDR3 is 17 amino acids long. The CDR3, as DNA: TGTGCCAGCAGTTACTCCCTGCAGGGACTCGCCAAGTCACCCCTCCACTTT. This codes for CASSYSLQGLAKSPLHF.

The CDR3 here is CASSLKGMRDSPLHF. DNA of the CDR3: TGTGCCAGCAGTCTAAAGGGGATGAGGGATTCACCCCTCCACTTT. The chain has TRBV27 and TRBJ1-6, with TRBD1 as a possible D gene (5 bases). Germline lookup yields CDR1 MNHEY and CDR2 SMNVEV (reference sequence). CDR3 length: 15 amino acids. The V gene lost 5 bases and the J gene lost 8 bases, with 16 bases spanning the gap.

CDR3 sequence: CASSLLADLEAFF. CDR3 nucleotide sequence: TGTGCCAGCAGCTTATTGGCAGACCTTGAAGCTTTCTTT. The J gene is TRBJ1-1, the V gene TRBV7-9; D call uncertain. Trimming left V 2 bases short and J 7 bases short, with 11 bases between. Germline CDR1 and CDR2: SEHNR and FQNEAQ (reference sequence). The CDR3 sequence is 13 residues long.

This sequence joins TRBV5-4 and TRBJ2-5; D gene uncertain. Germline V CDR1 and CDR2: SGHNT, YYREEE (reference sequence). The CDR3 is 12 amino acids. V was shortened by 4 bases and J by 5 bases, with 9 bases between the two germline ends. Written as DNA, the CDR3 is TGTGCCAGCAGCCTCCCCGGTGAGACCCAGTACTTC. Its translation: CASSLPGETQYF. Using reference TRBV5-4 and TRBJ2-5 for the parts outside the CDR3, the full variable domain is ETGVTQSPTHLIKTRGQQVTLRCSSQSGHNTVSWYQQALGQGPQFIFQYYREEENGRGNFPPRFSGLQFPNYSSELNVNALELDDSALYLCASSLPGETQYFGPGTRLLVL.

This chain joins TRBV12-5 and TRBJ2-2, with a weak D call TRBD2 (7 bases). Trimming cost V 7 bases and J 1 base, with 19 bases left between them. This CDR3 contains 17 residues. Germline V lookup: CDR1 LGHNT, CDR2 FRNRAP. CDR3: CASDPSGASGNTGELFF. The CDR3 region has the DNA TGTGCTAGTGACCCCTCGGGGGCTAGCGGGAACACCGGGGAGCTGTTTTTT.

J is TRBJ2-7 and V is TRBV15, with 7 bases fitting TRBD2. CDR1 and CDR2 from the germline V gene are LNHNV and YYDKDF (reference sequence). CDR3 length: 17 residues. The junction had 12 bases not matched to a gene; V was cut back by 0 bases and J by 4 bases. The CDR3 nucleotides are TGTGCCACCAGCAGAGATCGGGCTTTGGGGGGAGGGTACGAGCAGTACTTC. It specifies CATSRDRALGGGYEQYF.

The chain recombines TRBV5-1 with TRBJ2-1; TRBD1 is a possible D gene (6 bases). V was cut by 4 bases and J by 0 bases, with 11 bases left in between. CDR3 length: 15 residues. CDR1 is SGHRS and CDR2 is YFSETQ in the germline V gene. Here the CDR3 DNA reads TGCGCCAGCAGCCACTCAGGGGTCTCCTACAATGAGCAGTTCTTC. It encodes CASSHSGVSYNEQFF.

The CDR3 nucleotides are TGTGCCAGCAGTTACGGACTAGATCGAAACCAAGAGACCCAGTACTTC. Translating gives CASSYGLDRNQETQYF. The rearrangement links TRBV6-6 to TRBJ2-5; 7 nucleotides match TRBD2. Germline-derived CDR1 and CDR2 are MNHNY and SVGAGI (reference sequence). The CDR3 is made up of 16 amino acids. V was pared by 2 bases and J by 0 bases, with 6 bases of the junction left unmatched.

As to this clone: The sample holds other DNA sequences that translate to the same CDR3. The V gene is TRBV2, the J gene TRBJ2-1, with 7 nucleotides matching TRBD2. The CDR3 contains 13 residues. From germline, CDR1 is SNHLY and CDR2 FYNNEI. After removal of 5 bases from V and 2 bases from J, the junction contained 0 bases not matched to a gene. The CDR3 protein is CASSSGAYNEQFF. CDR3 coding DNA: TGTGCCAGCAGTAGCGGGGCCTACAATGAGCAGTTCTTC.

The rearrangement joins TRBV18 to TRBJ2-3; perhaps TRBD1 as D (5 bases). Germline V gene sequence: CDR1 KGHSH, CDR2 LQKENI. V gave up 6 bases and J gave up 4 bases, with 11 bases separating them. The CDR3 runs to 13 residues. For the CDR3, the DNA is TGTGCCAGCTCCCCCGACAGTCCAGATACGCAGTATTTT. Translation gives CASSPDSPDTQYF.

J is TRBJ2-1 and V is TRBV5-1; TRBD2 is a possible D gene (6 bases). This CDR3 is built from 16 residues. Trimming cost V 0 bases and J 5 bases, with 15 bases left between them. Germline-derived CDR1 and CDR2 are SGHRS and YFSETQ. The CDR3 DNA reads TGCGCCAGCAGCTTGGTAGGCGGGAATGGGAACAATGAGCAGTTCTTC. Translation gives CASSLVGGNGNNEQFF.

J is TRBJ2-3 and V is TRBV7-2, with 14 nucleotides matching TRBD2. Germline trimming cut 5 bases from V and 5 bases from J; bases unmatched to any gene: 9. Germline V CDR1 and CDR2: SGHTA, FQGNSA. The CDR3 contains 17 residues. The CDR3 loop is CASSRGLAGGLEDTQYF. Here the CDR3 DNA reads TGTGCCAGCAGCAGAGGACTAGCGGGGGGCCTGGAAGATACGCAGTATTTT.

CDR3 loop: CASSPSQGMGNQPQHF. CDR3 sequence (DNA): TGTGCCAGCAGCCCTTCCCAGGGGATGGGCAATCAGCCCCAGCATTTT. The chain couples TRBV7-9 to TRBJ1-5; TRBD1 is a possible D gene (6 bases). The CDR3 length is 16 residues. Germline V gene data show CDR1 as SEHNR and CDR2 as FQNEAQ (reference sequence). V dropped 5 bases and J dropped 2 bases, with 16 bases sitting between them.

CDR3 bases: TGCGCCAGCAGCTTGGAACTAGCGGGGGTCAACGAGCAGTACTTC. Translated, it gives CASSLELAGVNEQYF. J is TRBJ2-7 and V is TRBV5-1, with 11 bases that match TRBD2. V dropped 0 bases and J dropped 5; count of bases not matched to a gene: 4. CDR3 length: 15 amino acids. CDR1 is SGHRS and CDR2 is YFSETQ in the germline V gene.

Note on this clone: Distinct nucleotide sequences in the sample also encode this CDR3. The chain joins TRBV7-9 to TRBJ2-7, with D uncertain. Germline values: CDR1 SEHNR, CDR2 FQNEAQ (reference sequence). Trimming cost V 0 bases and J 0 bases, with 6 bases left between them. The CDR3 sequence is 14 residues long. The chain's CDR3 is CASSLAAGSYEQYF. In DNA, the CDR3 is TGTGCCAGCAGCTTAGCGGCCGGCTCCTACGAGCAGTACTTC.

The chain couples TRBV20-1 to TRBJ1-4; D ambiguous. The CDR3 extends over 13 amino acids. V was pared by 3 bases and J by 4 bases, with 9 bases between. Looked up from germline, CDR1 is DFQATT and CDR2 is SNEGSKA (reference sequence). CDR3 sequence reads: CSASVRFNEKLFF. CDR3 nucleotides: TGCAGTGCTAGTGTACGGTTTAATGAAAAACTGTTTTTT.

This chain links TRBV14 with TRBJ2-7; tentatively, D is TRBD2 (5 bases). Trimming stripped 3 bases from V and 2 bases from J, with 23 bases between. This CDR3 spans 18 amino acids. Germline V gene sequence: CDR1 SGHDN, CDR2 FVKESK. This chain's CDR3 is CASSHPRDRGGQTYEQYF. CDR3 in DNA: TGTGCCAGCAGCCACCCAAGAGATCGAGGCGGGCAGACCTACGAGCAGTACTTC.

This rearrangement joins TRBV7-6 to TRBJ2-2; D perhaps matches TRBD1 (5 bases). V was pared by 1 base and J by 3 bases, with 9 bases between. Germline V gene sequence: CDR1 SGHVS, CDR2 FNYEAQ. The CDR3 is made up of 15 amino acids. Here the CDR3 DNA reads TGTGCCAGCAGCTTAGGGGGCTCCTACACCGGGGAGCTGTTTTTT. It codes for CASSLGGSYTGELFF. The whole variable domain, filled in from reference TRBV7-6 and TRBJ2-2, reads GAGVSQSPRYKVTKRGQDVALRCDPISGHVSLYWYRQALGQGPEFLTYFNYEAQQDKSGLPNDRFSAERPEGSISTLTIQRTEQRDSAMYRCASSLGGSYTGELFFGEGSRLTVL.